This record covers a single TCR beta chain. The antigen is not known. Carried by the TCR beta cDNA libraries were unique molecular identifiers. TCRdb processed the PCR reads anew with MiXCR; each CDR3 protein has one entry. The sample lists 600,000 to 700,000 distinct CDR3 sequences, over 45% occurring once. This entry is derived from a study of post-analysis software for immune sequencing data. Study-level results: About five TRBV segments, including TRBV5-6, TRBV5-1 and TRBV20-1, were more frequent in patients than controls.

The V end lost 4 bases, the J end lost 1 base, and 11 bases lay between the germline ends. From germline, CDR1 is SGHTA and CDR2 FQGNSA. The CDR3 runs to 14 residues. The sequenced sample was blood. The rearrangement links TRBV7-2 to TRBJ2-7; maybe TRBD1 (5 bases). This TCR was sampled from a girl aged 2 to 10 with multiple sclerosis. The chain's CDR3 is CASSSPTDSYEQYF. CDR3 coding DNA: TGTGCCAGCAGCTCTCCGACAGATTCCTACGAGCAGTACTTC.